This T cell receptor beta chain was profiled in a study of T cell responses to AZD1222 COVID-19 vaccine. The assay was immunoSEQ multiplex PCR, and TCRdb's table has in-frame clones only and misses some. The sample lists some 130,000 clones; 91% were seen once. Notes on the study in general: Baseline antibody screening turned up just a handful of seropositive AZD1222 recipients. As reported, nearly half of all spike-specific TCRs target variant regions that are unmutated. Dominant CD4 TCR responses targeted spike regions 160-218 and 743-854.

Pooled samples include second doses given at about 4 or 12 weeks. The V end was cut by 3 bases, the J end by 6 bases, with 8 bases between. The CDR3 totals 12 residues. Details on this clone: Antigen: not known.

The chain joins TRBV12-3 or TRBV12-4 to TRBJ1-2; D call uncertain. This receptor was identified in an adult who received the AZD1222 COVID-19 vaccine. The material was peripheral blood, obtained 28 days after the second AZD1222 dose. Written as DNA, the CDR3 is TGTGCCAGCAGTTTCGAGGGTCATGGCTACACCTTC. Encoded protein: CASSFEGHGYTF.